This T cell receptor beta chain was profiled in a study of a mutant IDH1 vaccine in newly diagnosed glioma (dated by TCRdb to about 2021). Study-wide context: Patients received eight vaccinations in weeks 1, 3, 5, 7, 11, 15, 19 and 23, corresponding to visits V03 through V10. Vaccination was initiated 4-6 weeks after radiotherapy alone, or concurrently with temozolomide cycles in the chemotherapy-containing groups. Of the 30 or so patients who were treated, about 62% were male and approximately 40% were female, and the mean age was around 40 years. Before enrollment, most patients had been given radiochemotherapy with temozolomide as standard therapy, while the rest had received either radiotherapy alone or temozolomide alone. Peripheral blood was collected at six visits: V03 (baseline), V05, V07, V10, V12 and V13. Longitudinal TCRB deep sequencing was performed for about two dozen treated patients wherever samples were available for exploratory analyses. What the work shows at the level of the full study, not this receptor alone: PBMC samples for TCRB deep sequencing were selected based on availability. Vaccine-induced immune responses across multiple MHC alleles were detected in approximately 94% of patients. No apparent relationship was observed between pseudoprogression and alterations in the top peripheral T cell clonotypes detected by TCRB sequencing. According to the authors, sample limitations meant that analyses of patient blood samples could not be reproduced.

In the paper's terms, the time point label means: week 5, during vaccination. A 20-mer mutant IDH1 peptide at 300 micrograms in Montanide made up each vaccine dose, which was injected subcutaneously together with topical imiquimod. Newly diagnosed WHO grade 3 or 4 IDH1-mutant astrocytomas showing loss of nuclear ATRX were present in the donors. The samples were drawn from NOA16, a multicentre, single-arm, open-label phase I trial in Germany that tested a mutant IDH1 peptide vaccine in humans for the first time. The DNeasy Blood and Tissue Kit was used to extract genomic DNA from EDTA blood for TCRB sequencing. Worth noting for this clone: What antigen it recognizes has not been identified. There are no base qualities to consult, and no much larger clone falls within one base.

Libraries came from the immunoSEQ multiplex PCR assay. Rearranged TCR beta chain sequences were amplified using the hsTCRB Kit according to the manufacturer's protocol. TCRB libraries were sequenced on an Illumina MiSeq. Turning to the authors' computational methods: The kit vendor's proprietary platform handled demultiplexing, trimming and gene mapping. In its TCRdb copy, this immuneACCESS table keeps in-frame sequences only and misses some clones. Where compared with another copy, unresolved V genes explain less than half of these, and the others have no known cause. V and J calls and clone size are those listed in that table; D and trimming were worked out from the DNA. Across this sample there are 25,000 to 35,000 clones, with around 92% seen only once. The ten most abundant clones make up roughly 20% of the sample. Relative to germline, V is 5 bases shorter and J is 2 bases shorter, with 21 bases between their ends. Its CDR3 holds 17 amino acids, cysteine through phenylalanine. The kept DNA is CDR3 alone, 51 bases in frame from the first base. CDR1 and CDR2 (SGHTA, FQGNSA) derive from the germline V gene.

The receptor was isolated from a man between 18 and 35 years old with glioma. Recombination connected TRBV7-2 to TRBJ1-1; no D gene can be assigned with confidence. The source was PBMCs, collected from a glioma patient whose treatment included an IDH1 peptide vaccine. The CDR3 region reads CASSTPLRAEVNTEAFF. The DNA sequence is TGTGCCAGCAGCACCCCATTAAGGGCAGAGGTAAACACTGAAGCTTTCTTT.